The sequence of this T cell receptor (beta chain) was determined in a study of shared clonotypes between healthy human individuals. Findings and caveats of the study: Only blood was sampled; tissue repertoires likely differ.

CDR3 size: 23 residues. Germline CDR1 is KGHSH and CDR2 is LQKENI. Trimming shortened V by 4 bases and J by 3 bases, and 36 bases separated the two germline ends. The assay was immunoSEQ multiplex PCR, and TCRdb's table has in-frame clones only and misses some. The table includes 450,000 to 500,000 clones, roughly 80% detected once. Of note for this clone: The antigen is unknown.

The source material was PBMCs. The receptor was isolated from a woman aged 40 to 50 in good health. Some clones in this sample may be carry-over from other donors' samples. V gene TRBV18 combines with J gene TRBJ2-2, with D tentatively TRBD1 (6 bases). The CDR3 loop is CASSRTRGFSGPSSIRYTGELFF. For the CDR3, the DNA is TGTGCCAGCTCACGCACCAGGGGTTTTTCGGGGCCGTCGAGTATCCGTTACACCGGGGAGCTGTTTTTT.